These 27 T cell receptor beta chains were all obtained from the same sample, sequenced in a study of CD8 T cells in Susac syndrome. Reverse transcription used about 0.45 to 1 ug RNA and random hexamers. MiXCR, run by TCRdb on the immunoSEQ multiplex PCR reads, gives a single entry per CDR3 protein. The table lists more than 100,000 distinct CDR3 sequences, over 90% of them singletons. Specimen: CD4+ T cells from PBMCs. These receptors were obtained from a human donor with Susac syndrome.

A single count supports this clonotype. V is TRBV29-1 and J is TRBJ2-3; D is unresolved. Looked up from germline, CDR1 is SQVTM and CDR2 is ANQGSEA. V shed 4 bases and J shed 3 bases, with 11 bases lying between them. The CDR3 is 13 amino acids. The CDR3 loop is CSVVVAGTDTQYF. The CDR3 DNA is TGCAGCGTTGTTGTTGCCGGTACAGATACGCAGTATTTT.

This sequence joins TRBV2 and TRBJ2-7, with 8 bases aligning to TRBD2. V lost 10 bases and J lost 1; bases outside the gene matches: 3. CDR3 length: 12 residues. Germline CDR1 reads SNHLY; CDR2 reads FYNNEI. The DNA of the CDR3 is TGTGCCACCTCGGGGGGGTCCTACGAGCAGTACTTC. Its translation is CATSGGSYEQYF.

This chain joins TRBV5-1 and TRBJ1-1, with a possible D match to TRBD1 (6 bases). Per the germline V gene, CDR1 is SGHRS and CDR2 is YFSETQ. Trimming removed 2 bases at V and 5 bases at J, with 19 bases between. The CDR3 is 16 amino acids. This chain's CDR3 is CASSFLTQGGGTEAFF. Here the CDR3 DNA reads TGCGCCAGCAGCTTTCTTACACAGGGCGGGGGTACTGAAGCTTTCTTT.

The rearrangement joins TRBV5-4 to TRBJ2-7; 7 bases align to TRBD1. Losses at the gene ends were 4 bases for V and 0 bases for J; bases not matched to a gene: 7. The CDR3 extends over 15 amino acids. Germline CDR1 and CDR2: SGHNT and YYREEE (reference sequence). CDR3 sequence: CASSAGTVSSYEQYF. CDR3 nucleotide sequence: TGTGCCAGCAGCGCCGGGACAGTGAGCTCCTACGAGCAGTACTTC.

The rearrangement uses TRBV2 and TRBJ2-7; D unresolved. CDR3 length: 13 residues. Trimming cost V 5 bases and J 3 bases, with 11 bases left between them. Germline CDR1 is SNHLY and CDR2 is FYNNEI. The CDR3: CASSYEGYYEQYF. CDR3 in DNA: TGTGCCAGCAGTTATGAAGGATACTACGAGCAGTACTTC. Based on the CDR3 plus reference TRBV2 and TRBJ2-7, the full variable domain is EPEVTQTPSHQVTQMGQEVILRCVPISNHLYFYWYRQILGQKVEFLVSFYNNEISEKSEIFDDQFSVERPDGSNFTLKIRSTKLEDSAMYFCASSYEGYYEQYFGPGTRLTVT.

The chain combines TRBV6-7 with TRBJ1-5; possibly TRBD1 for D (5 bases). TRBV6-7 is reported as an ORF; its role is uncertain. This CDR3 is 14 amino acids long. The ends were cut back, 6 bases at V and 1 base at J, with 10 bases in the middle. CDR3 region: CASSSKGSNQPQHF. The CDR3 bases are TGTGCCAGCAGCTCCAAGGGGAGCAATCAGCCCCAGCATTTT.

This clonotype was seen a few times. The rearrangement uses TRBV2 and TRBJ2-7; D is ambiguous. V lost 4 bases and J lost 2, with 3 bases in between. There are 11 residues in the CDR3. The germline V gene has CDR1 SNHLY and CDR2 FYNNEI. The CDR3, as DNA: TGTGCCAGCAGTGCAGCCTACGAGCAGTACTTC. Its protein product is CASSAAYEQYF.

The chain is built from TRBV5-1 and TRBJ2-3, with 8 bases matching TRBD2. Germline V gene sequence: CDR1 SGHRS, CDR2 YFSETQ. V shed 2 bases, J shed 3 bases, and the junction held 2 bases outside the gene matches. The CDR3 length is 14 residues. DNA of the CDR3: TGCGCCAGCAGCTTTCGGGAGGGTACAGATACGCAGTATTTT. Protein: CASSFREGTDTQYF.

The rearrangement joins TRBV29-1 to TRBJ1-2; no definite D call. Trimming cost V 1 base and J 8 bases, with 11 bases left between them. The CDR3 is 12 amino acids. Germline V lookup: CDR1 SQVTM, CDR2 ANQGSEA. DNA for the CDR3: TGCAGCGTTGAAGGGAAGGGTGAAGGCTACACCTTC. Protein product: CSVEGKGEGYTF. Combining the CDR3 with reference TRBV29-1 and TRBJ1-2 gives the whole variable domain SAVISQKPSRDICQRGTSLTIQCQVDSQVTMMFWYRQQPGQSLTLIATANQGSEATYESGFVIDKFPISRPNLTFSTLTVSNMSPEDSSIYLCSVEGKGEGYTFGSGTRLTVV.

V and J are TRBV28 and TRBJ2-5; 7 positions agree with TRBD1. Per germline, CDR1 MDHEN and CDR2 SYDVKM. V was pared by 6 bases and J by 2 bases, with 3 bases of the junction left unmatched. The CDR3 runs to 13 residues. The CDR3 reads CASRGTVQETQYF. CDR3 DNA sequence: TGTGCCAGCAGAGGGACAGTTCAAGAGACCCAGTACTTC.

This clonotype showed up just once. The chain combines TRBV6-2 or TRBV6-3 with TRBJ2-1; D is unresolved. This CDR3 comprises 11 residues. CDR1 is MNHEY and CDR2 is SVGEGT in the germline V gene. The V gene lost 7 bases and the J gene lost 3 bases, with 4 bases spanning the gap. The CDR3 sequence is CASKFYNEQFF. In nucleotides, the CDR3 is TGTGCCAGCAAGTTCTACAATGAGCAGTTCTTC.

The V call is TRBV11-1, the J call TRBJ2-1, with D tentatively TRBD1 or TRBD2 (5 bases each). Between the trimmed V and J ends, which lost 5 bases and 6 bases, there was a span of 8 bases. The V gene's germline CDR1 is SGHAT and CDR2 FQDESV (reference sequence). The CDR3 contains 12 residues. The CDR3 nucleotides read TGTGCCAGCAGCCCCGGGGCCAATGAGCAGTTCTTC. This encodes CASSPGANEQFF.

The CDR3 DNA reads as TGTGCCAGCAACCTGGGGGTAGGCCGCAGCACTTATGGCTACACCTTC. Translated: CASNLGVGRSTYGYTF. V and J are TRBV5-8 and TRBJ1-2; D might be TRBD1 (5 bases). The CDR3 is 16 residues long. Per germline, CDR1 SGHTS and CDR2 YDEGEE. V was clipped by 6 bases and J by 5 bases, with 23 bases between them.

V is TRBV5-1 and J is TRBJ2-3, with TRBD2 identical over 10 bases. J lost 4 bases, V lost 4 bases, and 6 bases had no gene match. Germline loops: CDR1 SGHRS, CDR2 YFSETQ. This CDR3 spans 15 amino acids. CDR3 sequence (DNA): TGCGCCAGCAGCCTTCTAGCGGGAGAGCCAGATACGCAGTATTTT. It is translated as CASSLLAGEPDTQYF.

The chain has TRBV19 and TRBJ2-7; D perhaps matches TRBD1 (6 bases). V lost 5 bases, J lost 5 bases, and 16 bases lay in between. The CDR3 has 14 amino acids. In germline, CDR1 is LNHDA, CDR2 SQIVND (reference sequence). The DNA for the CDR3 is TGTGCCAGTAGTGCGGCAGGGGATCACGACGAGCAGTACTTC. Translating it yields CASSAAGDHDEQYF.

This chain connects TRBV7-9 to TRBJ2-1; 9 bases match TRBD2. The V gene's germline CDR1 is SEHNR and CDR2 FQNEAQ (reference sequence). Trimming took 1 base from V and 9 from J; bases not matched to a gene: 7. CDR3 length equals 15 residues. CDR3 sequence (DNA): TGTGCCAGCAGCTTAGTTGGTAGCGGGAGCTTTGAGCAGTTCTTC. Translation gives CASSLVGSGSFEQFF.

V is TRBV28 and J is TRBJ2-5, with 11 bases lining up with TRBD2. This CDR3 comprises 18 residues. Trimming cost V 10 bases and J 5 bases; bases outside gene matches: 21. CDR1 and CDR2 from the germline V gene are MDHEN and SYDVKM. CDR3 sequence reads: CAIAGRRVAGGPGETQYF. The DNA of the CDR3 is TGTGCCATCGCGGGTAGACGGGTAGCGGGAGGGCCCGGGGAGACCCAGTACTTC.

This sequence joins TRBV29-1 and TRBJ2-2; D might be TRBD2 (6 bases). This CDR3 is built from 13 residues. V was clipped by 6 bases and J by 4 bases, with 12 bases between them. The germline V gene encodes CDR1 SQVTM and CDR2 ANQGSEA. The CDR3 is CSVGREFTGELFF. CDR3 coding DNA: TGCAGCGTGGGGCGGGAATTCACCGGGGAGCTGTTTTTT.

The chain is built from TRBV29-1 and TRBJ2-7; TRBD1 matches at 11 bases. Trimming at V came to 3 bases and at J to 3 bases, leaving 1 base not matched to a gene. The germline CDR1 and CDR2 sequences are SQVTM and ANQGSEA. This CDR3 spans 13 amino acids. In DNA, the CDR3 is TGCAGCGTTGAGGGACAGGGGGACTACGAGCAGTACTTC. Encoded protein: CSVEGQGDYEQYF.

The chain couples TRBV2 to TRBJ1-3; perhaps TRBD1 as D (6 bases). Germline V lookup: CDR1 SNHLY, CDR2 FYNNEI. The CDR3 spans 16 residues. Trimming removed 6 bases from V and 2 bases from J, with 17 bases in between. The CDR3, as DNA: TGTGCCAGCAGCGGAACGGGACAACTCACTGGAAACACCATATATTTT. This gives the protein CASSGTGQLTGNTIYF.

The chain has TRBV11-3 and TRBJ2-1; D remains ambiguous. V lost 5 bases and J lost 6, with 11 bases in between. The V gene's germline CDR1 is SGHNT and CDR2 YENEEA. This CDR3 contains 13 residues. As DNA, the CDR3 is TGTGCCAGCAGCGCCAACAACAGCAATGAGCAGTTCTTC. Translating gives CASSANNSNEQFF.

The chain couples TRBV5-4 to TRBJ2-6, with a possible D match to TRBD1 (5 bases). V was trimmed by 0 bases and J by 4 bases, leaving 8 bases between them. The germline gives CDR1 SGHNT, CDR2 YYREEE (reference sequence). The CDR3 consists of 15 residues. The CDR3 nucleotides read TGTGCCAGCAGCTTGGCCAGGGTCGGGGCCAACGTCCTGACTTTC. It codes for CASSLARVGANVLTF. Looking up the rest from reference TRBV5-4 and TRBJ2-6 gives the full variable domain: ETGVTQSPTHLIKTRGQQVTLRCSSQSGHNTVSWYQQALGQGPQFIFQYYREEENGRGNFPPRFSGLQFPNYSSELNVNALELDDSALYLCASSLARVGANVLTFGAGSRLTVL.

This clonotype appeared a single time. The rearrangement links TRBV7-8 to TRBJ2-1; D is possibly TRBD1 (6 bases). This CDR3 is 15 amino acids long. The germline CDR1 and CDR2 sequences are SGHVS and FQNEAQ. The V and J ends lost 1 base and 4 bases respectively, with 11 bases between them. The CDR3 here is CASSLEEGTYNEQFF. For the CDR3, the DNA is TGTGCCAGCAGCTTAGAAGAGGGGACATACAATGAGCAGTTCTTC.

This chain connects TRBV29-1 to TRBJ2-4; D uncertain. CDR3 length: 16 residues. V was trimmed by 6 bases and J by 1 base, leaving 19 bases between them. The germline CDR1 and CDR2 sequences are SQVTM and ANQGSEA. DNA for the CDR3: TGCAGCGTCGGTACAACGTTCTTGGGGGCCAAAAACATTCAGTACTTC. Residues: CSVGTTFLGAKNIQYF.

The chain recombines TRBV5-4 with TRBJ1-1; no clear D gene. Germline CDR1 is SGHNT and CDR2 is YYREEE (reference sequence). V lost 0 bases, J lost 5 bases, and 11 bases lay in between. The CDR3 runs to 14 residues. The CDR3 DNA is TGTGCCAGCAGCTTGGGGGATAGGAAGACTGAAGCTTTCTTT. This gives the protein CASSLGDRKTEAFF.

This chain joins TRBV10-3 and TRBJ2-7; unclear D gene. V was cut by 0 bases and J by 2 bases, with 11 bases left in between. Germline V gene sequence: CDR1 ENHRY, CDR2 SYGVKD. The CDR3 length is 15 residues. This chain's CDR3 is CAISESATPPYEQYF. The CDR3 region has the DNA TGTGCCATCAGTGAGTCTGCCACGCCGCCCTACGAGCAGTACTTC.

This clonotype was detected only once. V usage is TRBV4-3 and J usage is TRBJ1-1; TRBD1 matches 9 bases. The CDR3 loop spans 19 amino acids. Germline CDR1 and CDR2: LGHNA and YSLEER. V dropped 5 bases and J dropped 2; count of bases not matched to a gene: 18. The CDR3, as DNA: TGCGCCAGCAGCTCCACTACAGGGGGCGGTGGTCTTGGCAACACTGAAGCTTTCTTT. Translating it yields CASSSTTGGGGLGNTEAFF.